Listed below are T cell receptor beta chains from one sample, sequenced in a study of graft-versus-host responses after intestinal transplantation. Clones were read by immunoSEQ multiplex PCR, and TCRdb kept only the in-frame ones, dropping some. The sample carries about 7,400 clones, 30% to 35% recorded once. The material was alloreactive CD8+ T cells from a mixed lymphocyte reaction culture, obtained before transplantation. These receptors all come from a human patient who was an organ donor for intestinal transplantation. Each CDR3 is given with its conserved first and last residue. Each record gives: V gene, D gene, clone size, CDR3 length, J gene, CDR3 protein, CDR3 DNA. The D gene is left open where the match is weak. Only some rows state a clone size, as once, few, many or a class for expanded clones.

TRBV7-6	.	.	15	TRBJ2-1	CASSLHGTGNNEQFF	TGTGCCAGCAGCTTACACGGGACTGGAAACAATGAGCAGTTCTTC
TRBV19	TRBD1	.	13	TRBJ2-1	CASSIGGGDEQFF	TGTGCCAGTAGTATAGGAGGGGGCGATGAGCAGTTCTTC
TRBV6-6	.	medium-sized	14	TRBJ2-7	CASSYGHRVYEQYF	TGTGCCAGCAGTTACGGGCACAGGGTATACGAGCAGTACTTC
TRBV28	TRBD2	few	18	TRBJ2-1	CASSLFGAKGRARNEQFF	TGTGCCAGCAGTTTATTCGGTGCTAAGGGGAGGGCCAGGAATGAGCAGTTCTTC
TRBV10-3	.	.	15	TRBJ2-1	CAIRTPGLAYNEQFF	TGTGCCATCAGAACTCCGGGACTCGCCTACAATGAGCAGTTCTTC
TRBV6-5	.	few	15	TRBJ2-3	CASSYLREGTDTQYF	TGTGCCAGCAGTTACCTCCGTGAGGGCACAGATACGCAGTATTTT
TRBV27	TRBD2	.	16	TRBJ2-1	CASSSPGRSRTNEQFF	TGTGCCAGCAGTTCCCCCGGGAGGTCCCGAACCAATGAGCAGTTCTTC
TRBV28	.	few	17	TRBJ2-1	CASSTGLAGPLYNEQFF	TGTGCCAGCAGTACCGGACTTGCGGGGCCCCTTTACAATGAGCAGTTCTTC
TRBV4-3	TRBD2	.	15	TRBJ2-7	CASSQVSGGTYEQYF	TGCGCCAGCAGCCAAGTTAGCGGGGGAACCTACGAGCAGTACTTC
TRBV28	TRBD1	.	15	TRBJ1-1	CASGGDREMNTEAFF	TGTGCCAGCGGCGGGGACAGGGAAATGAACACTGAAGCTTTCTTT
TRBV5-1	.	.	15	TRBJ1-5	CASSLGQGGNQPQHF	TGCGCCAGCAGCTTGGGGCAGGGCGGTAATCAGCCCCAGCATTTT
TRBV5-3	TRBD2	.	20	TRBJ2-3	CARSPNPRLAGGPSTDTQYF	TGTGCCAGAAGCCCGAACCCCCGACTAGCGGGAGGGCCCTCGACAGATACGCAGTATTTT
TRBV18	.	few	12	TRBJ2-5	CASSPERKTQYF	TGTGCCAGCTCTCCCGAGCGAAAGACCCAGTACTTC
TRBV11-2	TRBD1	few	16	TRBJ2-2	CASSSLSTGGTGELFF	TGTGCCAGCAGCTCATTGAGCACAGGGGGCACCGGGGAGCTGTTTTTT
TRBV27	TRBD2	few	16	TRBJ2-1	CASSLSRLAAYNEQFF	TGTGCCAGCAGTTTATCTCGACTAGCGGCCTACAATGAGCAGTTCTTC
TRBV12-5	TRBD2	.	13	TRBJ2-5	CATLAGGRETQYF	TGTGCTACCTTAGCGGGGGGGCGAGAGACCCAGTACTTC
TRBV7-6	.	.	16	TRBJ2-1	CASRPPCAGKNNEQFF	TGTGCCAGCAGACCACCGTGTGCGGGAAAGAACAATGAGCAGTTCTTC
TRBV2	TRBD1	.	15	TRBJ2-7	CASIRAGTATYEQYF	TGTGCCAGTATCAGGGCAGGGACAGCAACCTACGAGCAGTACTTC
TRBV4-1	.	medium-sized	15	TRBJ2-7	CASSQELSGSYEQYF	TGCGCCAGCAGCCAAGAGTTGTCAGGGTCCTACGAGCAGTACTTC
TRBV30	.	few	13	TRBJ1-1	CAWSTDGFTEAFF	TGTGCCTGGAGTACCGACGGGTTCACTGAAGCTTTCTTT
TRBV5-1	TRBD2	.	20	TRBJ2-2	CASSLSSSGTPPQNTGELFF	TGCGCCAGCAGCTTGAGTTCTAGCGGGACGCCCCCGCAAAACACCGGGGAGCTGTTTTTT
TRBV28	.	.	11	TRBJ2-5	CASSPKETQYF	TGTGCCAGCAGTCCAAAAGAGACCCAGTACTTC
TRBV15	.	few	11	TRBJ2-7	CATSRSGEQYF	TGTGCCACCAGCAGATCCGGCGAGCAGTACTTC
TRBV9	.	.	14	TRBJ1-2	CASSVGVFPYGYTF	TGTGCCAGCAGCGTAGGCGTGTTTCCCTATGGCTACACCTTC
TRBV7-2	TRBD2	few	16	TRBJ2-5	CASSQTWDYIQETQYF	TGTGCCAGCAGCCAAACCTGGGACTACATTCAAGAGACCCAGTACTTC
TRBV28	.	.	16	TRBJ1-5	CASSYDSGGFEWPQHF	TGTGCCAGCAGTTATGACAGTGGGGGGTTTGAATGGCCCCAGCATTTT
TRBV14	.	few	16	TRBJ1-2	CASSQDPHPRVSGYTF	TGTGCCAGCAGCCAAGACCCCCATCCCAGGGTGTCAGGCTACACCTTC
TRBV4-3	TRBD2	few	15	TRBJ2-5	CASSQVLRESETQYF	TGCGCCAGCAGCCAAGTTTTGCGGGAGTCTGAGACCCAGTACTTC
TRBV2	.	few	14	TRBJ2-7	CASRPTELTYEQYF	TGTGCCAGCAGACCCACAGAATTGACCTACGAGCAGTACTTC
TRBV18	TRBD2	.	15	TRBJ2-1	CASSISTSGNNEQFF	TGTGCCAGCTCAATCTCCACTAGCGGGAACAATGAGCAGTTCTTC
TRBV7-2	TRBD1	.	13	TRBJ1-2	CASSWDRNYGYTF	TGTGCCAGCAGCTGGGACAGAAACTATGGCTACACCTTC
TRBV19	TRBD1	medium-sized	13	TRBJ1-1	CASGWTGSVEAFF	TGTGCCAGTGGGTGGACAGGGAGTGTTGAAGCTTTCTTT
TRBV7-3	TRBD1	.	18	TRBJ1-3	CASSFRVFNRGPGNTIYF	TGTGCCAGCAGCTTTCGAGTGTTTAACAGGGGCCCTGGAAACACCATATATTTT
TRBV5-1	.	few	15	TRBJ2-3	CASSSTGSGTDTQYF	TGCGCCAGCAGCTCCACAGGGTCAGGCACAGATACGCAGTATTTT
TRBV10-3	TRBD1	few	15	TRBJ2-1	CAVRCRLRQGNEQFF	TGTGCCGTACGATGCCGACTCCGACAGGGCAATGAGCAGTTCTTC
TRBV6-5	.	medium-sized	15	TRBJ1-2	CASSYRGDSNYGYTF	TGTGCCAGCAGTTACCGGGGGGACTCTAACTATGGCTACACCTTC
TRBV30	.	.	13	TRBJ1-4	CAWCGQWNEKLFF	TGTGCCTGGTGCGGACAGTGGAATGAAAAACTGTTTTTT
TRBV6-6	.	.	14	TRBJ2-7	CASSYRGLSWEQYF	TGTGCCAGCAGTTACAGGGGATTATCCTGGGAGCAGTACTTC
TRBV7-5	.	.	12	TRBJ2-7	CASSEGRIEQYF	TGTGCCAGCTCGGAGGGCCGAATCGAGCAGTACTTC
TRBV11-3	.	.	16	TRBJ2-1	CASSLGPGSSYNEQFF	TGTGCCAGCAGCTTAGGTCCGGGGTCCTCCTACAATGAGCAGTTCTTC
TRBV30	TRBD2	.	16	TRBJ2-2	CARSDWSSTPRGELVF	TGTGCCCGGAGTGATTGGAGCTCGACACCTCGGGGGGAGCTGGTTTTT
TRBV5-6	.	.	14	TRBJ1-5	CASHFLGAGQPQHF	TGTGCCAGCCATTTTTTAGGGGCAGGTCAGCCCCAGCATTTT
TRBV18	.	few	14	TRBJ2-7	CASSPFRQAWEQYF	TGTGCCAGCTCACCATTTCGGCAGGCGTGGGAGCAGTACTTC
TRBV19	.	.	13	TRBJ2-2	CASSIQTGGELFF	TGTGCCAGTAGTATACAGACTGGCGGGGAGCTGTTTTTT
TRBV4-2	.	few	13	TRBJ2-7	CASSPVRASEQYF	TGTGCCAGCAGCCCCGTTCGCGCGTCCGAGCAGTACTTC
TRBV11-2	.	.	13	TRBJ1-1	CASSWGSGTEAFF	TGTGCCAGCAGCTGGGGCTCGGGCACTGAAGCTTTCTTT
TRBV13	TRBD2	.	18	TRBJ2-5	CASSLDRTSGENQETQYF	TGTGCCAGCAGCTTAGACCGGACTAGCGGGGAGAACCAAGAGACCCAGTACTTC
TRBV5-6	.	few	13	TRBJ2-7	CASSIGQSHEQYF	TGTGCCAGCAGCATTGGACAGAGCCACGAGCAGTACTTC
TRBV7-4	.	medium-sized	12	TRBJ1-1	CASKAGSTEAFF	TGTGCCAGCAAGGCGGGGAGCACTGAAGCTTTCTTT
TRBV6-1	.	.	12	TRBJ1-2	CASFRGMSGYTF	TGTGCCAGCTTCCGGGGGATGAGTGGCTACACCTTC
TRBV9	TRBD2	large	14	TRBJ2-1	CASSVGGQTSGQFF	TGTGCCAGCAGCGTAGGTGGCCAGACTAGCGGGCAGTTCTTC
TRBV5-4	.	.	14	TRBJ2-7	CASSQEVASYEQYF	TGTGCCAGCAGCCAAGAGGTAGCAAGCTACGAGCAGTACTTC
TRBV2	.	few	16	TRBJ1-1	CASGLGRGGRGTEAFF	TGTGCCAGCGGTCTAGGAAGGGGGGGTAGAGGCACTGAAGCTTTCTTT
TRBV25-1	TRBD1	few	15	TRBJ1-2	CASSLTGTGAHGYTF	TGTGCCAGCAGTCTCACCGGGACAGGGGCCCATGGCTACACCTTC
TRBV4-3	.	few	15	TRBJ2-7	CASSQGPTSSYEQYF	TGCGCCAGCAGCCAAGGGCCTACTAGCTCCTACGAGCAGTACTTC